This T cell receptor beta chain was retrieved from a study of blood T cell repertoires in COVID-19. The V gene's germline CDR1 is SGHNT and CDR2 YYREEE (reference sequence). J gave up 6 bases and V 0 bases, and 8 bases lay outside the gene matches. The CDR3 runs to 17 residues. The data were produced by immunoSEQ multiplex PCR, yet TCRdb's version contains in-frame clones alone and is incomplete. Among under 200,000 clones listed, about four fifths were seen once. Sequencing input: peripheral blood. The receptor comes from a man between 65 and 85 years old with active or convalescent COVID-19. The chain carries TRBV5-4 and TRBJ2-3; 12 positions agree with TRBD2. CDR3: CASSLGGLAGGPDTQYF. CDR3 nucleotide sequence: TGTGCCAGCAGCTTGGGTGGGCTAGCGGGAGGGCCGGATACGCAGTATTTT.